The 21 T cell receptor beta chains below were found in one sample sequenced in a study of shared clonotypes between healthy human individuals. Clones were read by immunoSEQ multiplex PCR, and TCRdb kept only the in-frame ones, dropping some. The sample lists 640,000 or so clones; 72% were seen once. Sequencing was done on a sample of memory CD4+ T cells sorted from blood. Subset denoted: CD45RA-negative fraction. Receptors were obtained from a woman aged 25-40 years in good health.

The chain has TRBV5-1 and TRBJ1-1; D gene ambiguous. The germline CDR1 and CDR2 sequences are SGHRS and YFSETQ. The CDR3 sequence is 13 residues long. Trimming removed 7 bases at V and 7 bases at J, with 17 bases between. The CDR3 protein is CASAAHLDGEAFF. The CDR3 coding sequence is TGCGCCAGCGCCGCCCATTTAGACGGTGAAGCTTTCTTT.

The CDR3 DNA reads as TGCGCCAGCAGCCATATTGAGGGGGCACGAGGCGGTGAGCAGTTCTTC. This codes for CASSHIEGARGGEQFF. The chain links TRBV4-1 to TRBJ2-1, with 7 bases that match TRBD1. The CDR3 consists of 16 residues. The J segment lost 9 bases and the V segment lost 3 bases, leaving 14 bases of the junction unmatched. The germline CDR1 and CDR2 sequences are MGHRA and YSYEKL.

The chain uses TRBV5-4 and TRBJ2-7, with TRBD2 matching over 10 bases. The CDR3 has 15 amino acids. Trimming at V came to 2 bases and at J to 7 bases, leaving 9 bases not matched to a gene. The V gene's germline CDR1 is SGHNT and CDR2 YYREEE (reference sequence). For the CDR3, the DNA is TGTGCCAGCAGCTTTCTGCTAGCGGGAGTTTATGAGCAGTACTTC. This sequence encodes CASSFLLAGVYEQYF.

This rearrangement joins TRBV30 to TRBJ1-4; D ambiguous. The CDR3 contains 11 residues. CDR1 GTSNPN and CDR2 SVGIG come from the germline V gene (reference sequence). V was trimmed by 2 bases and J by 5 bases, leaving 3 bases between them. The CDR3 bases are TGTGCCTGGAGTAAGAATGAAAAACTGTTTTTT. This sequence encodes CAWSKNEKLFF.

V is TRBV5-1 and J is TRBJ1-4; D is uncertain. This CDR3 has 16 amino acids. Germline V gene sequence: CDR1 SGHRS, CDR2 YFSETQ. V shed 4 bases and J shed 0 bases, with 13 bases lying between them. This CDR3 reads CASSDRTGATNEKLFF. The CDR3 nucleotides are TGCGCCAGCAGCGACCGCACGGGAGCAACTAATGAAAAACTGTTTTTT.

The J gene is TRBJ2-5, the V gene TRBV28; no reliable D call. Trimming stripped 1 base from V and 1 base from J, with 7 bases between. Germline CDR1 reads MDHEN; CDR2 reads SYDVKM. This CDR3 is 14 amino acids long. CDR3 nucleotides: TGTGCCAGCAGTTTATTTGGGGTCCAAGAGACCCAGTACTTC. This encodes CASSLFGVQETQYF.

The J gene is TRBJ2-5, the V gene TRBV4-1; D is undetermined. The V gene lost 1 base and the J gene lost 2 bases, with 8 bases spanning the gap. This CDR3 contains 14 residues. CDR1 MGHRA and CDR2 YSYEKL come from the germline V gene. CDR3 bases: TGCGCCAGCAGCCAAGGTCAACGGCAAGAGACCCAGTACTTC. Translated, it gives CASSQGQRQETQYF.

V gene TRBV28 combines with J gene TRBJ2-4; TRBD1 matches 7 bases. Germline lookup yields CDR1 MDHEN and CDR2 SYDVKM. J gave up 6 bases and V 9 bases, and 8 bases lay outside the gene matches. CDR3 length: 13 amino acids. The CDR3 DNA follows: TGTGCCAGTCGACAGGGCTTGAGAAACATTCAGTACTTC. Translation: CASRQGLRNIQYF.

V and J are TRBV10-2 and TRBJ1-5, with 9 bases matching TRBD1. The CDR3 is 16 amino acids. Trimming took 2 bases from V and 9 from J; bases not matched to a gene: 11. Per the germline V gene, CDR1 is WSHSY and CDR2 is SAAADI. The CDR3 nucleotides read TGCGCCAGCAGTGAGGGTTGGACAGGGGCTCCCGGGCCCCAGCATTTT. Translation gives CASSEGWTGAPGPQHF.

J is TRBJ2-7 and V is TRBV2; no firm D call. Germline CDR1 reads SNHLY; CDR2 reads FYNNEI. V was shortened by 6 bases and J by 5 bases, with 20 bases between the two germline ends. This CDR3 has 15 amino acids. The CDR3 bases are TGTGCCAGCAGGGGTCTTTCCAATATGCTCCACGAGCAGTACTTC. It codes for CASRGLSNMLHEQYF.

The chain has TRBV18 and TRBJ2-7, with 7 bases that match TRBD2. The CDR3 is 15 residues long. V shed 0 bases and J 6 bases; nucleotides not matched to a gene: 8. CDR1 is KGHSH and CDR2 is LQKENI in the germline V gene. CDR3 in DNA: TGTGCCAGCTCACCACCCATGGGCTCGGGAGGCGAGCAGTACTTC. Encoded protein: CASSPPMGSGGEQYF.

The chain combines TRBV6-5 with TRBJ2-7; 7 bases fit TRBD1. CDR3 length equals 15 residues. CDR1 is MNHEY and CDR2 is SVGAGI in the germline V gene. The junction had 9 bases not matched to a gene; V was cut back by 6 bases and J by 1 base. CDR3 nucleotide sequence: TGTGCCAGCAGCCAAGACAGGGACGCTTCCTACGAGCAGTACTTC. Translated: CASSQDRDASYEQYF.

CDR3 region: CASSPKTRGFEQYF. Written as DNA, the CDR3 is TGTGCCAGCAGCCCTAAGACTCGAGGATTCGAGCAGTACTTC. This chain joins TRBV5-8 and TRBJ2-7; D is uncertain. V gave up 4 bases and J gave up 6 bases, with 17 bases separating them. CDR3 length: 14 amino acids. From germline, CDR1 is SGHTS and CDR2 YDEGEE.

The chain joins TRBV4-1 to TRBJ2-3; a possible D gene is TRBD2 (6 bases). The V gene lost 2 bases and the J gene lost 0 bases, with 15 bases spanning the gap. Germline CDR1 is MGHRA and CDR2 is YSYEKL. This CDR3 region has 17 residues. Written as DNA, the CDR3 is TGCGCCAGCAGCCAAAGTTTCGTCGGGACTAGCACAGATACGCAGTATTTT. This gives the protein CASSQSFVGTSTDTQYF.

The chain joins TRBV28 to TRBJ2-1; TRBD2 agrees at 10 bases. This CDR3 region has 15 residues. The V and J ends lost 3 bases and 9 bases, in that order; junction bases with no gene match: 8. CDR1 is MDHEN and CDR2 is SYDVKM in the germline V gene. For the CDR3, the DNA is TGTGCCAGCAGTTTTTTGGCTAGCGGGAGAGCTGAGCAGTTCTTC. Translation gives CASSFLASGRAEQFF. The full variable domain, in which reference TRBV28 and TRBJ2-1 provide the parts outside the CDR3, is DVKVTQSSRYLVKRTGEKVFLECVQDMDHENMFWYRQDPGLGLRLIYFSYDVKMKEKGDIPEGYSVSREKKERFSLILESASTNQTSMYLCASSFLASGRAEQFFGPGTRLTVL.

Only a few counts were recorded for this clone. This chain uses TRBV6-1 with TRBJ1-4, with D tentatively TRBD1 (6 bases). Germline assignment: CDR1 MNHNS and CDR2 SASEGT. CDR3 length: 14 residues. V lost 7 bases and J lost 0, with 9 bases in between. The CDR3 sequence: CASTGQTTNEKLFF. The CDR3 region has the DNA TGTGCCAGCACAGGACAGACAACTAATGAAAAACTGTTTTTT.

The V call is TRBV6-6, the J call TRBJ2-7, with 9 bases fitting TRBD1. The CDR3 runs 15 residues. The V gene's germline CDR1 is MNHNY and CDR2 SVGAGI (reference sequence). The junction had 11 bases not matched to a gene; V was cut back by 6 bases and J by 5 bases. The DNA for the CDR3 is TGTGCCAGCAGCCTACACCACAGGGGGCCCGACGAGCAGTACTTC. Protein sequence: CASSLHHRGPDEQYF.

The chain has TRBV28 and TRBJ1-5, with TRBD1 as a possible D gene (6 bases). Germline loops: CDR1 MDHEN, CDR2 SYDVKM. Trimming removed 2 bases from V and 5 bases from J, with 10 bases in between. The CDR3 is made up of 14 amino acids. CDR3 DNA: TGTGCCAGCAGTTTAGAGAGGGGGGATCAGCCCCAGCATTTT. This codes for CASSLERGDQPQHF.

Turning to this clone: Distinct nucleotide sequences in the sample also encode this CDR3. The chain is built from TRBV20-1 and TRBJ1-1, with D possibly matching TRBD1 (5 bases). This CDR3 is built from 11 residues. Trimming took 5 bases from V and 8 from J, leaving 12 bases between them. CDR1 is DFQATT, CDR2 SNEGSKA, per germline (reference sequence). As DNA, the CDR3 is TGCAGTGCTCGCGACAGAGACGAAGCTTTCTTT. This codes for CSARDRDEAFF.

This chain links TRBV6-6 with TRBJ1-3; unclear D gene. CDR3 length: 16 amino acids. V was cut by 0 bases and J by 1 base, with 10 bases left in between. CDR1 and CDR2 from the germline V gene are MNHNY and SVGAGI (reference sequence). The CDR3 spells CASSYSEGASGNTIYF. The CDR3 coding sequence is TGTGCCAGCAGTTACTCAGAGGGAGCATCTGGAAACACCATATATTTT.

The chain is built from TRBV7-6 and TRBJ2-5; D is unresolved. The CDR3 runs 13 residues. Trimming shortened V by 2 bases and J by 4 bases, and 8 bases separated the two germline ends. Per the germline V gene, CDR1 is SGHVS and CDR2 is FNYEAQ. The CDR3 sequence is CASSLSPGETQYF. The DNA for the CDR3 is TGTGCCAGCAGCTTATCCCCGGGAGAGACCCAGTACTTC.